This T cell receptor (beta chain) appears in the sequencing data of a study of cytomegalovirus exposure and HLA in healthy donors. Overall study context: About 80 million unique TCR sequences came from HLA-typed donors in an early release. Whole-study results and caveats: High specificity and sensitivity for cytomegalovirus status were reported for the classifier. Researchers counted roughly 150 TCR beta chains as cytomegalovirus-associated. Available immune exposure information covered CMV serostatus only.

PCR employed 60 Vbeta and 13 Jbeta primers. The table came from immunoSEQ multiplex PCR; TCRdb's copy has only in-frame clones and leaves some out. This repertoire shows some 150,000 clones, approximately 82% found once; its top ten account for approximately 3.2%. This clone was counted only a few times. The target antigen is unknown. What was sequenced was PBMCs. The receptor was derived from a man aged 35 to 55 in good health and CMV-seronegative.

The CDR3 is CASSPQGADTGELFF. The CDR3 nucleotides are TGCGCCAGCAGCCCACAGGGGGCTGACACCGGGGAGCTGTTTTTT. The chain is built from TRBV4-1 and TRBJ2-2; 9 bases fit TRBD1. CDR3 length equals 15 residues. Looked up from germline, CDR1 is MGHRA and CDR2 is YSYEKL. Germline trimming cut 4 bases from V and 3 bases from J; bases unmatched to any gene: 3.